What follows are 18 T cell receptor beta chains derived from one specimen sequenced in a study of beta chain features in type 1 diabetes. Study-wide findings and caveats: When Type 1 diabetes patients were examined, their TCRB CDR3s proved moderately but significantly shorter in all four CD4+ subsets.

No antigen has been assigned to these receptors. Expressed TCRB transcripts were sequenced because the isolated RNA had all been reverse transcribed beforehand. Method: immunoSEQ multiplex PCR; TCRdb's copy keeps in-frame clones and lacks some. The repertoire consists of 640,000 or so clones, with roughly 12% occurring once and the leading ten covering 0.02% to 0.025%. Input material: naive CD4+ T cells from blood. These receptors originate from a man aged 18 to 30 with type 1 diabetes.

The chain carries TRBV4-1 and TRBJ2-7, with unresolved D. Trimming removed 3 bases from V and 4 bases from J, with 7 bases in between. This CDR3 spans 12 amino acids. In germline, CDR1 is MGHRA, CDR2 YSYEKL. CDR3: CASSHNSYEQYF. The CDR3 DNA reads TGCGCCAGCAGCCACAACAGTTACGAGCAGTACTTC.

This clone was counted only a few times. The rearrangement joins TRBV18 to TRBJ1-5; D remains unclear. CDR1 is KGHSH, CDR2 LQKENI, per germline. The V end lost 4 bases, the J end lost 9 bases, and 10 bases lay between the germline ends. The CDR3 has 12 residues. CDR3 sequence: CASSLDGGPQHF. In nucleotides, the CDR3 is TGTGCCAGCTCACTAGACGGCGGGCCCCAGCATTTT.

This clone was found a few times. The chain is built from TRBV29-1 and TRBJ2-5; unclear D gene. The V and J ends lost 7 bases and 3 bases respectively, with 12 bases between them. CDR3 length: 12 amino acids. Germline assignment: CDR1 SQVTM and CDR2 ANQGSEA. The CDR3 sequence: CSGIKSEETQYF. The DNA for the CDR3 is TGCAGCGGTATTAAGAGCGAAGAGACCCAGTACTTC.

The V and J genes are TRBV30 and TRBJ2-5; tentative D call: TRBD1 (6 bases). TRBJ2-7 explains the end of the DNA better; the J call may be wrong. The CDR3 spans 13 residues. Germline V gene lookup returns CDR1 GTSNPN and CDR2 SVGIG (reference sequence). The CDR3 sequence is CAYSGQSSYEQYF. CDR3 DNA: TGTGCCTACTCAGGACAGAGCTCCTACGAGCAGTACTTC.

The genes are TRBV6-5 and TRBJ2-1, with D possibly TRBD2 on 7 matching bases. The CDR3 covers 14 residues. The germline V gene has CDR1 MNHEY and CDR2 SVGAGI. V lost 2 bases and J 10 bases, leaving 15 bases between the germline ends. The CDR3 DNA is TGTGCCAGCAGTTACAATGTTGGGGGGGGCGAGCAGTTCTTC. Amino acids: CASSYNVGGGEQFF.

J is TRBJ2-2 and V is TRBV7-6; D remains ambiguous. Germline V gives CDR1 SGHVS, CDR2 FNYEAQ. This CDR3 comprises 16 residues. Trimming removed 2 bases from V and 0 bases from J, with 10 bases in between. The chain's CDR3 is CASSLRVAPNTGELFF. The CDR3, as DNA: TGTGCCAGCAGCTTAAGAGTAGCCCCGAACACCGGGGAGCTGTTTTTT.

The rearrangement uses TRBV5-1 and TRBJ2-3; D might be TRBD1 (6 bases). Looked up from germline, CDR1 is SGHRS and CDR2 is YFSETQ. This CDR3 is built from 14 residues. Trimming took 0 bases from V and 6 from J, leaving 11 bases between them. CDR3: CASSLDREWDTQYF. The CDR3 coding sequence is TGCGCCAGCAGCTTGGACAGGGAATGGGATACGCAGTATTTT.

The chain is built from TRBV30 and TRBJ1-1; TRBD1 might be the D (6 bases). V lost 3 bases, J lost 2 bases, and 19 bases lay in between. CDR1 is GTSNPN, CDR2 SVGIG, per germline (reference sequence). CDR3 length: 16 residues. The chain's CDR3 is CAWRRPDRQTNTEAFF. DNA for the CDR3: TGTGCCTGGAGGCGACCGGACAGACAGACTAACACTGAAGCTTTCTTT.

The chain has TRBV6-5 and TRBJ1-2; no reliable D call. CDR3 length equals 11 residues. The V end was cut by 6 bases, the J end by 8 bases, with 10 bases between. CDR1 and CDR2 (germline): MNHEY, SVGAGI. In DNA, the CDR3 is TGTGCCAGCAGCTACATGGGGGGCTACACCTTC. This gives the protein CASSYMGGYTF.

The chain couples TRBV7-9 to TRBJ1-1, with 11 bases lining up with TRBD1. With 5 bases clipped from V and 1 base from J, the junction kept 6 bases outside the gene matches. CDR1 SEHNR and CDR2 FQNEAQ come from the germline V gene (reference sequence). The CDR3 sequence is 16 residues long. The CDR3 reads CASSPGQGARNTEAFF. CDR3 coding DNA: TGTGCCAGCAGCCCCGGACAGGGGGCAAGGAACACTGAAGCTTTCTTT.

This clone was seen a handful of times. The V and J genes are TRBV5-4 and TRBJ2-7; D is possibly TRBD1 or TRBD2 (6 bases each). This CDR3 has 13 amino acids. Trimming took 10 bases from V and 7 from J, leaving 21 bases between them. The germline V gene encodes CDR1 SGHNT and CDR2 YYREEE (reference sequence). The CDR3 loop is CAARQVGTGEQYF. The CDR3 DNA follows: TGTGCCGCCAGACAGGTGGGGACTGGGGAGCAGTACTTC.

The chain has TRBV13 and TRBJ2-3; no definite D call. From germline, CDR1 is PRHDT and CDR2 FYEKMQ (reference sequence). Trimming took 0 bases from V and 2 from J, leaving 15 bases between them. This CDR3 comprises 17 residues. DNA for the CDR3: TGTGCCAGCAGCTTAGGAGGAAATACACCTACCACAGATACGCAGTATTTT. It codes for CASSLGGNTPTTDTQYF.

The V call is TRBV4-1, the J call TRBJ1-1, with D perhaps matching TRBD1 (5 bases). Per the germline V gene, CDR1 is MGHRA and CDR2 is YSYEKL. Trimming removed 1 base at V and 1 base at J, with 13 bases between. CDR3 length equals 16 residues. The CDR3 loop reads CASSQAPGGGNTEAFF. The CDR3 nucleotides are TGCGCCAGCAGCCAAGCCCCCGGCGGGGGGAACACTGAAGCTTTCTTT.

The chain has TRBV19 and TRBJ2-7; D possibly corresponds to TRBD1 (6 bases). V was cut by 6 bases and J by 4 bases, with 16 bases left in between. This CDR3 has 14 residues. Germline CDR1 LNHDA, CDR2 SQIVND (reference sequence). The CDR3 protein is CASSHRGQGYEQYF. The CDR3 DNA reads TGTGCCAGTAGCCATAGAGGGCAGGGGTACGAGCAGTACTTC.

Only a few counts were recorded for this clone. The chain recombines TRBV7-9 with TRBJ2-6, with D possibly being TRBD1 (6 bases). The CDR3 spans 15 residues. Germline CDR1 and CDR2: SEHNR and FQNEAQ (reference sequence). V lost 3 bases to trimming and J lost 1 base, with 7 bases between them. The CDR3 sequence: CASSLDSSGANVLTF. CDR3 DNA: TGTGCCAGCAGCTTGGACAGTTCTGGGGCCAACGTCCTGACTTTC.

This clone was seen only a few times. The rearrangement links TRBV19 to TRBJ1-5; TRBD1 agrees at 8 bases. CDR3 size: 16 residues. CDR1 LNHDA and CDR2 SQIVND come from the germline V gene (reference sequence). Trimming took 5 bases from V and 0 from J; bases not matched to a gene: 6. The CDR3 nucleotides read TGTGCCAGTAGTGGACAGGGTCCCTATAGCAATCAGCCCCAGCATTTT. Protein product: CASSGQGPYSNQPQHF.

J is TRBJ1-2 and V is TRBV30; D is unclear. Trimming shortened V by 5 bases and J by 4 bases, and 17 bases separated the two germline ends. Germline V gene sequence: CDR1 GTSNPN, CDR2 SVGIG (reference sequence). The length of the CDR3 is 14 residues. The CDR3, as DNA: TGTGCCTGGTTCCCTTTTTGGGCAGGCTATGGCTACACCTTC. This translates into CAWFPFWAGYGYTF. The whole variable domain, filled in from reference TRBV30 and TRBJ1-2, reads SQTIHQWPATLVQPVGSPLSLECTVEGTSNPNLYWYRQAAGRGLQLLFYSVGIGQISSEVPQNLSASRPQDRQFILSSKKLLLSDSGFYLCAWFPFWAGYGYTFGSGTRLTVV.

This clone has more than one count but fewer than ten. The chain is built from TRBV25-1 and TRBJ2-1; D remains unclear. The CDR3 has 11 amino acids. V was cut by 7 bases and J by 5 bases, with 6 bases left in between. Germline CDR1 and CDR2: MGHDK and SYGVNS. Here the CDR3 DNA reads TGTGCCAGCAAGCACAACAATGAGCAGTTCTTC. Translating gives CASKHNNEQFF. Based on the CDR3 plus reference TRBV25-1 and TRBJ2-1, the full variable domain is EADIYQTPRYLVIGTGKKITLECSQTMGHDKMYWYQQDPGMELHLIHYSYGVNSTEKGDLSSESTVSRIRTEHFPLTLESARPSHTSQYLCASKHNNEQFFGPGTRLTVL.